These 17 T cell receptor beta chains were sequenced from one sample in a study of blood T cell repertoires in COVID-19. This table comes from immunoSEQ multiplex PCR, and its TCRdb copy is limited to in-frame clones, with some not included. The table has about 180,000 clones, around 85% seen once. Sequencing input: peripheral blood. Receptor source: a human donor with active or convalescent COVID-19. The donor label of this sample is uncertain.

The chain has TRBV27 and TRBJ2-7; the D gene is possibly TRBD1 (6 bases). CDR1 and CDR2 (germline): MNHEY, SMNVEV (reference sequence). The CDR3 is 14 residues long. Trimming pared 0 bases from V and 4 bases from J, leaving 10 bases between. The CDR3 protein is CASSLSIGQYEQYF. DNA of the CDR3: TGTGCCAGCAGTTTATCGATCGGACAGTACGAGCAGTACTTC.

V is TRBV5-1 and J is TRBJ2-5, with D perhaps TRBD2 (5 bases). Germline CDR1 SGHRS, CDR2 YFSETQ. Trimming took 0 bases from V and 2 from J, leaving 8 bases between them. The CDR3 is 14 residues long. DNA for the CDR3: TGCGCCAGCAGCTTGGGAGGGTTACAAGAGACCCAGTACTTC. Its protein product is CASSLGGLQETQYF.

The V and J genes are TRBV3-1 (or the pseudogene TRBV3-2) and TRBJ1-1; D is possibly TRBD1 (5 bases). V shed 3 bases and J shed 1 base, with 15 bases lying between them. This CDR3 has 16 amino acids. Per germline, CDR1 LGHDT and CDR2 YNNKEL (reference sequence). CDR3 loop: CASSHNSGLSNTEAFF. CDR3 in DNA: TGTGCCAGCAGCCACAACTCAGGGCTTTCGAACACTGAAGCTTTCTTT.

For the CDR3, the DNA is TGTGCCAGCAGCCAAGATCGGGTGTACCAAGAGACCCAGTACTTC. Encoded protein: CASSQDRVYQETQYF. This chain connects TRBV3-1 (or the pseudogene TRBV3-2) to TRBJ2-5; no definite D call. Germline V gene sequence: CDR1 LGHDT, CDR2 YNNKEL (reference sequence). The V gene lost 0 bases and the J gene lost 0 bases, with 8 bases spanning the gap. CDR3 length equals 15 residues.

This chain links TRBV9 with TRBJ2-3; maybe TRBD2 (6 bases). There are 15 residues in the CDR3. CDR1 is SGDLS and CDR2 is YYNGEE in the germline V gene. Trimming cost V 0 bases and J 4 bases, with 12 bases left between them. CDR3 coding DNA: TGTGCCAGCAGCGTAGTTAGCGGATCCCCAGATACGCAGTATTTT. This translates into CASSVVSGSPDTQYF.

This clone occurred many times. The gene calls are TRBV4-2 and TRBJ1-3; 7 bases fit TRBD1. V gave up 0 bases and J gave up 14 bases; unmatched junction bases: 13. Germline CDR1 LGHNA, CDR2 YNFKEQ. CDR3 length: 15 residues. DNA for the CDR3: TGTGCCAGCAGCCAAGATCTATTCTTGGACGGGACAGTATATTTT. Protein sequence: CASSQDLFLDGTVYF.

This chain connects TRBV5-1 to TRBJ2-4; possibly TRBD2 for D (5 bases). Germline V CDR1 and CDR2: SGHRS, YFSETQ. The CDR3 totals 14 residues. V dropped 1 base and J dropped 5 bases, with 10 bases sitting between them. The CDR3: CASSLFSEENIQYF. CDR3 sequence (DNA): TGCGCCAGCAGCTTGTTTTCGGAGGAAAACATTCAGTACTTC. Together with reference TRBV5-1 and TRBJ2-4, the CDR3 gives the full variable domain: KAGVTQTPRYLIKTRGQQVTLSCSPISGHRSVSWYQQTPGQGLQFLFEYFSETQRNKGNFPGRFSGRQFSNSRSEMNVSTLELGDSALYLCASSLFSEENIQYFGAGTRLSVL.

This clone was counted a single time. The chain links TRBV27 to TRBJ2-7; D is possibly TRBD1 (5 bases). The CDR3 extends over 14 amino acids. The V and J ends lost 5 bases and 0 bases respectively, with 11 bases between them. Germline lookup yields CDR1 MNHEY and CDR2 SMNVEV (reference sequence). CDR3 residues: CASSPRQGSYEQYF. The CDR3 DNA follows: TGTGCCAGCAGTCCCCGGCAGGGCTCCTACGAGCAGTACTTC.

This sequence joins TRBV6-2 or TRBV6-3 and TRBJ2-3; no definite D call. Germline CDR1 and CDR2: MNHEY and SVGEGT. With 0 bases removed from V and 7 bases from J, the gap between germline ends came to 8 bases. The CDR3 extends over 13 amino acids. CDR3 residues: CASSYSGGNTQYF. The DNA of the CDR3 is TGTGCCAGCAGTTACTCAGGCGGAAATACGCAGTATTTT.

The gene calls are TRBV19 and TRBJ2-1; TRBD2 is a possible D gene (5 bases). From germline, CDR1 is LNHDA and CDR2 SQIVND (reference sequence). This CDR3 region has 15 residues. V shed 5 bases and J shed 4 bases, with 15 bases lying between them. In DNA form, the CDR3 reads TGTGCCAGTAGTCCCTCGGCGGGTCCATACAATGAGCAGTTCTTC. It encodes CASSPSAGPYNEQFF. The full variable domain, rest sourced from reference TRBV19 and TRBJ2-1, is DGGITQSPKYLFRKEGQNVTLSCEQNLNHDAMYWYRQDPGQGLRLIYYSQIVNDFQKGDIAEGYSVSREKKESFPLTVTSAQKNPTAFYLCASSPSAGPYNEQFFGPGTRLTVL.

CDR3 coding DNA: TGTGCCAGTAGTATAGCGGGGGGCAGGAGCCCTAACTATGGCTACACCTTC. Translating it yields CASSIAGGRSPNYGYTF. The chain combines TRBV19 with TRBJ1-2; possibly TRBD1 for D (6 bases). V was trimmed by 1 base and J by 0 bases, leaving 15 bases between them. The germline V gene encodes CDR1 LNHDA and CDR2 SQIVND (reference sequence). The CDR3 is 17 amino acids.

The chain has TRBV28 and TRBJ2-1; D not certain. The V end lost 1 base, the J end lost 2 bases, and 12 bases lay between the germline ends. CDR3 length: 16 amino acids. The germline V gene has CDR1 MDHEN and CDR2 SYDVKM. Here the CDR3 DNA reads TGTGCCAGCAGTTTATCCGGTCTCATGGCCTACAATGAGCAGTTCTTC. Its translation is CASSLSGLMAYNEQFF.

The count of this clone is one. V usage is TRBV27 and J usage is TRBJ1-1, with 11 bases matching TRBD1. V dropped 5 bases and J dropped 6; count of bases not matched to a gene: 8. The CDR3 has 15 residues. Per germline, CDR1 MNHEY and CDR2 SMNVEV (reference sequence). CDR3 region: CASSPGQGARAEAFF. CDR3 DNA: TGTGCCAGCAGTCCCGGACAGGGGGCGAGGGCTGAAGCTTTCTTT.

The V and J genes are TRBV5-1 and TRBJ2-5, with 9 bases lining up with TRBD2. This CDR3 has 16 residues. V shed 5 bases, J shed 2 bases, and the junction held 10 bases outside the gene matches. Germline V CDR1 and CDR2: SGHRS, YFSETQ. The CDR3 is CASSFGSGGFQETQYF. In nucleotides, the CDR3 is TGCGCCAGCAGTTTTGGTAGCGGGGGTTTTCAAGAGACCCAGTACTTC.

This clone was seen only a few times. The chain is built from TRBV7-9 and TRBJ2-7; the match to TRBD2 covers 13 bases. V shed 5 bases, J shed 0 bases, and the junction held 4 bases outside the gene matches. The germline CDR1 and CDR2 sequences are SEHNR and FQNEAQ (reference sequence). CDR3 length: 16 amino acids. The CDR3 DNA sequence: TGTGCCAGCAGCCAGGGACTAGCGGGGTTCTCCTACGAGCAGTACTTC. It yields the protein CASSQGLAGFSYEQYF.

The V call is TRBV7-3, the J call TRBJ2-5, with 8 bases identical to TRBD1. The CDR3 has 14 residues. Trimming removed 5 bases from V and 2 bases from J; junction bases left unmatched: 4. The V gene's germline CDR1 is SGHTA and CDR2 FQGTGA. DNA of the CDR3: TGTGCCAGCAGCCCCGGGGACAGGCAAGAGACCCAGTACTTC. Translation: CASSPGDRQETQYF.

This clone was seen only a few times. This chain links TRBV6-5 with TRBJ1-1; D is perhaps TRBD1 (6 bases). Trimming cost V 10 bases and J 5 bases, with 20 bases left between them. The CDR3 is made up of 14 amino acids. Germline-derived CDR1 and CDR2 are MNHEY and SVGAGI. This CDR3 reads CATGRGSSRTEAFF. The CDR3 DNA reads as TGTGCCACCGGCAGGGGCTCCTCAAGAACTGAAGCTTTCTTT.